The present T cell receptor (beta chain) was sequenced within a study of cytomegalovirus exposure and HLA in healthy donors. Study conclusions and caveats: Some TCR beta chains (164 of them) were listed as cytomegalovirus-associated. Most TCR sequences showed up rarely, but some public TCRs showed up in many donors. The TCR clusters that emerged in the first cohort tended, a later analysis found, to co-occur in the 120 or so validation repertoires.

This clone was counted between two and nine times. Its specificity is not known. While the first cohort had over 650 subjects, the donors belonged to the separate validation cohort of roughly 120 subjects. Clones were read by immunoSEQ multiplex PCR, and TCRdb kept only the in-frame ones, dropping some. The sample has about 130,000 clones, under 90% seen once. The sequence derives from a young man in good health and CMV-seronegative. What was sequenced was PBMCs.

The CDR3, as DNA: TGCGCCAGCAGCCCTACTAGAGGGTATGGCTACACCTTC. Translated: CASSPTRGYGYTF. The chain has TRBV10-2 and TRBJ1-2, with unresolved D. The CDR3 contains 13 residues. Trimming left V 6 bases short and J 5 bases short, with 13 bases between. From germline, CDR1 is WSHSY and CDR2 SAAADI.